The 20 T cell receptor beta chains presented below share a single source sample, sequenced in a study of blood T cell repertoires in COVID-19. Sequenced by immunoSEQ multiplex PCR; TCRdb stores in-frame clones only, minus some. The sample holds over 150,000 clones, approximately 82% seen once. Material for sequencing was peripheral blood. The source of these receptors is a human donor in a cohort sampled during active COVID-19.

The chain combines TRBV28 with TRBJ2-7; 11 nucleotides align to TRBD1. From germline, CDR1 is MDHEN and CDR2 SYDVKM. Trimming at V came to 6 bases and at J to 2 bases, leaving 9 bases not matched to a gene. The CDR3 sequence is 16 residues long. CDR3 in DNA: TGTGCCAGCAGGCAAACGGGACAGGGGGTAACCTACGAGCAGTACTTC. Its translation: CASRQTGQGVTYEQYF.

V gene TRBV5-1 combines with J gene TRBJ1-1; a possible D gene is TRBD1 (5 bases). V was cut by 4 bases and J by 2 bases, with 6 bases left in between. The CDR3 runs to 12 residues. CDR1 is SGHRS and CDR2 is YFSETQ in the germline V gene. DNA for the CDR3: TGCGCCAGCAGCGGGGCTAACACTGAAGCTTTCTTT. As protein: CASSGANTEAFF. Drawing the rest from reference TRBV5-1 and TRBJ1-1, the complete variable domain is KAGVTQTPRYLIKTRGQQVTLSCSPISGHRSVSWYQQTPGQGLQFLFEYFSETQRNKGNFPGRFSGRQFSNSRSEMNVSTLELGDSALYLCASSGANTEAFFGQGTRLTVV.

This clone occurred a few times. The chain links TRBV7-2 to TRBJ2-7, with 13 bases identical to TRBD2. Germline loops: CDR1 SGHTA, CDR2 FQGNSA. CDR3 length equals 13 residues. The V and J ends lost 9 bases and 4 bases, in that order; junction bases with no gene match: 3. The CDR3 DNA sequence: TGTGCCAGTCGGACTAGCGGGAGTTACGAGCAGTACTTC. It is translated as CASRTSGSYEQYF.

This clone was detected a few times. At the DNA level, this CDR3 is encoded by other sequences in the same sample as well. This chain joins TRBV28 and TRBJ1-1, with 8 bases identical to TRBD1. CDR3 length equals 12 residues. V lost 8 bases to trimming and J lost 5 bases; unmatched junction nucleotides: 4. Germline CDR1 reads MDHEN; CDR2 reads SYDVKM. CDR3 amino acids: CASDRGGTEAFF. For the CDR3, the DNA is TGTGCCAGCGACAGGGGAGGAACTGAAGCTTTCTTT.

The CDR3 DNA sequence: TGCAGCGTTGGGGGGACAGGGTTATCTTCCTACAATGAGCAGTTCTTC. It codes for CSVGGTGLSSYNEQFF. The genes are TRBV29-1 and TRBJ2-1; TRBD1 matches at 9 bases. This CDR3 contains 16 residues. The germline CDR1 and CDR2 sequences are SQVTM and ANQGSEA. Trimming removed 4 bases from V and 1 base from J; junction bases left unmatched: 8.

This clone was counted a single time. The chain uses TRBV4-1 and TRBJ2-7, with TRBD2 as a possible D gene (6 bases). The length of the CDR3 is 16 residues. Germline V gene sequence: CDR1 MGHRA, CDR2 YSYEKL. V was pared by 4 bases and J by 1 base, with 17 bases between. This chain's CDR3 is CASSLLTAGPSYEQYF. The CDR3, as DNA: TGCGCCAGCAGCCTTTTGACGGCGGGACCATCCTACGAGCAGTACTTC.

This clone was observed once. The chain has TRBV11-2 and TRBJ2-3; D ambiguous. The CDR3 is 15 amino acids. Per the germline V gene, CDR1 is SGHAT and CDR2 is FQNNGV. The germline V and J ends were trimmed by 0 bases and 0 bases, with 7 bases remaining between them. The CDR3 coding sequence is TGTGCCAGCAGCTTAGATCGGTCTAGCACAGATACGCAGTATTTT. As protein: CASSLDRSSTDTQYF.

The CDR3 spells CASSRQGYTDTQYF. The CDR3 nucleotides read TGTGCCAGCAGTCGACAGGGCTACACAGATACGCAGTATTTT. The rearrangement joins TRBV6-5 to TRBJ2-3; TRBD1 aligns across 7 bases. The CDR3 extends over 14 amino acids. The germline CDR1 and CDR2 sequences are MNHEY and SVGAGI. Trimming took 5 bases from V and 2 from J; bases not matched to a gene: 4.

This chain joins TRBV28 and TRBJ2-3; no reliable D call. Germline V gene sequence: CDR1 MDHEN, CDR2 SYDVKM. The CDR3 is 12 amino acids. V lost 6 bases, J lost 5 bases, and 9 bases lay in between. The CDR3 spells CASSRAGDTQYF. The CDR3 coding sequence is TGTGCCAGCAGCCGAGCCGGAGATACGCAGTATTTT.

This chain's CDR3 is CSAPGGETQYF. CDR3 DNA sequence: TGCAGTGCTCCCGGAGGAGAGACCCAGTACTTC. The rearrangement uses TRBV20-1 and TRBJ2-5, with a tentative D call TRBD2 (5 bases). Between the trimmed V and J ends, which lost 5 bases and 4 bases, there was a span of 8 bases. The germline V gene encodes CDR1 DFQATT and CDR2 SNEGSKA (reference sequence). CDR3 length: 11 amino acids.

This clone appeared a single time. This chain's CDR3 is CASSIGASGTYNEQFF. The CDR3 DNA is TGTGCCAGTAGTATCGGGGCTAGCGGTACCTACAATGAGCAGTTCTTC. This chain connects TRBV19 to TRBJ2-1; 7 bases are shared with TRBD2. Germline V gives CDR1 LNHDA, CDR2 SQIVND (reference sequence). With 3 bases clipped from V and 2 bases from J, the junction kept 7 bases outside the gene matches. This CDR3 is built from 16 residues.

This chain connects TRBV16 to TRBJ1-5; TRBD1 might be the D (5 bases). V was clipped by 0 bases and J by 3 bases, with 12 bases between them. This CDR3 region has 16 residues. From germline, CDR1 is KGHSY and CDR2 FQNENV. The CDR3 coding sequence is TGTGCCAGCAGCCAATCAGCCGGGGGACTCAATCAGCCCCAGCATTTT. Encoded protein: CASSQSAGGLNQPQHF. Variable domain in full (rest from reference TRBV16 and TRBJ1-5): GEEVAQTPKHLVRGEGQKAKLYCAPIKGHSYVFWYQQVLKNEFKFLISFQNENVFDETGMPKERFSAKCLPNSPCSLEIQATKLEDSAVYFCASSQSAGGLNQPQHFGDGTRLSIL.

The chain recombines TRBV23-1 with TRBJ2-2, with 7 bases identical to TRBD2. TRBV23-1 falls under the ORF class, with uncertain function. V was pared by 0 bases and J by 3 bases, with 1 base of the junction left unmatched. The CDR3 spans 15 residues. The DNA for the CDR3 is TGCGCCAGCAGTCAATCGGGGGGGGACACCGGGGAGCTGTTTTTT. Translated, it gives CASSQSGGDTGELFF.

The V call is TRBV30, the J call TRBJ2-7, with 10 bases aligning to TRBD1. Germline CDR1 reads GTSNPN; CDR2 reads SVGIG (reference sequence). V lost 5 bases and J lost 5; bases outside the gene matches: 6. The CDR3 has 13 residues. The CDR3 nucleotides are TGTGCCTGGCTCGGGACAGGGGCGGACGAGCAGTACTTC. This encodes CAWLGTGADEQYF.

This clone is a singleton in its sample. The J gene is TRBJ1-4, the V gene TRBV14; possibly TRBD1 for D (5 bases). V was clipped by 3 bases and J by 8 bases, with 19 bases between them. The CDR3 is 16 residues long. Germline lookup yields CDR1 SGHDN and CDR2 FVKESK. CDR3 sequence: CASSHGQGPMREKLFF. The CDR3 DNA sequence: TGTGCCAGCAGCCACGGCCAGGGCCCTATGCGGGAAAAACTGTTTTTT.

The gene calls are TRBV18 and TRBJ1-1; 7 nucleotides align to TRBD1. Germline-derived CDR1 and CDR2 are KGHSH and LQKENI. This CDR3 is built from 12 residues. After removal of 1 base from V and 8 bases from J, the junction contained 1 base not matched to a gene. CDR3 in amino acids: CASSPRQGEAFF. In nucleotides, the CDR3 is TGTGCCAGCTCACCACGACAGGGAGAAGCTTTCTTT.

The J gene is TRBJ1-6, the V gene TRBV2; 7 bases map to TRBD1. Germline V gene data show CDR1 as SNHLY and CDR2 as FYNNEI. The CDR3 has 14 residues. V lost 6 bases, J lost 10 bases, and 9 bases stayed unmatched. For the CDR3, the DNA is TGTGCCAGCAGGACGGGACAGATAGGGTCACCCCTCCACTTT. It encodes CASRTGQIGSPLHF. The complete variable domain, with remaining parts taken from reference TRBV2 and TRBJ1-6, reads EPEVTQTPSHQVTQMGQEVILRCVPISNHLYFYWYRQILGQKVEFLVSFYNNEISEKSEIFDDQFSVERPDGSNFTLKIRSTKLEDSAMYFCASRTGQIGSPLHFGNGTRLTVT.

The chain links TRBV19 to TRBJ1-5; 9 nucleotides agree with TRBD1. Germline loops: CDR1 LNHDA, CDR2 SQIVND (reference sequence). The CDR3 is 13 residues long. V lost 5 bases to trimming and J lost 4 bases; unmatched junction nucleotides: 0. Here the CDR3 DNA reads TGTGCCAGTAGTGGGACAGGGAATCAGCCCCAGCATTTT. This codes for CASSGTGNQPQHF.

The chain employs TRBV3-1 (or the pseudogene TRBV3-2) and TRBJ1-2, with D tentatively TRBD1 (5 bases). This CDR3 is 14 amino acids long. Germline loops: CDR1 LGHDT, CDR2 YNNKEL (reference sequence). V lost 1 base and J 6 bases, leaving 12 bases between the germline ends. CDR3 residues: CASSQGGRQNGYTF. CDR3 in DNA: TGTGCCAGCAGCCAAGGGGGCAGGCAGAATGGCTACACCTTC.

The chain joins TRBV3-1 (or the pseudogene TRBV3-2) to TRBJ1-2; D remains unclear. The CDR3 spans 15 residues. V dropped 3 bases and J dropped 6 bases, with 17 bases sitting between them. The germline CDR1 and CDR2 sequences are LGHDT and YNNKEL (reference sequence). In DNA, the CDR3 is TGTGCCAGCAGCCATGTTCGGACTTCAGGTCATGGCTACACCTTC. Translation: CASSHVRTSGHGYTF.